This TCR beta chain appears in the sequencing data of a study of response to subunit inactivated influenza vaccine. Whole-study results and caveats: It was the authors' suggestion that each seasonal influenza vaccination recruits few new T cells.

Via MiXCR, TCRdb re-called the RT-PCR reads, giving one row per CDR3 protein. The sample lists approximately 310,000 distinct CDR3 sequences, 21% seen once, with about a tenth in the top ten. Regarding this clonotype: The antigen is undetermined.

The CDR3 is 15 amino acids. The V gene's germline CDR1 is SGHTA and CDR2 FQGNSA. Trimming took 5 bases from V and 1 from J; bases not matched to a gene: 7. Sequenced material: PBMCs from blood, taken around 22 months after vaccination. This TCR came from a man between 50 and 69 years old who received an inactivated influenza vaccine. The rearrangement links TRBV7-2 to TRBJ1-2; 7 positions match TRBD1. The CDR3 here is CASSKRDSLNYGYTF. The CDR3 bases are TGTGCCAGCAGCAAGCGGGACAGCCTTAACTATGGCTACACCTTC.